The text below deals with one T cell receptor (beta chain). Its antigen is undetermined. Time point of the sample: persistent/refractory GD, antithyroid drugs over 5 years with positive TRAb. Following extraction of RNA from PBMCs, that RNA was used to make the TCR library. HTBI primers from iRepertoire and Arm-PCR of CDR3 regions yielded the TCR beta libraries. MiXCR was run by TCRdb on the multiplex PCR reads, yielding one entry per CDR3 protein. This table holds roughly 450,000 distinct CDR3 sequences, around 20% found once. V was trimmed by 4 bases and J by 7 bases, leaving 10 bases between them. The CDR3 covers 12 residues. CDR1 is SQVTM and CDR2 is ANQGSEA in the germline V gene. This entry comes from a study of regulatory T cells in long-lasting Graves disease. Study-level background: Persistent Graves' disease meant over 5 years of antithyroid drugs with positive TSH receptor antibodies.

Whole-study results and caveats: Less diverse TCR repertoires were seen in persistent Graves' patients than in newly diagnosed ones. When disease was persistent, TRBV28, TRBJ1-2 and TRBJ2-5 were the favored segments.

V usage is TRBV29-1 and J usage is TRBJ2-2; TRBD1 or TRBD2 may be the D gene (6 bases each). This TCR derives from a female donor with Graves disease. Material: peripheral blood mononuclear cells (PBMCs), obtained when the disease was refractory, from a patient treated with antithyroid drugs. The CDR3 nucleotides are TGCAGCGTTGCGGGGGCTGACGGGGAGCTGTTTTTT. Its protein product is CSVAGADGELFF.